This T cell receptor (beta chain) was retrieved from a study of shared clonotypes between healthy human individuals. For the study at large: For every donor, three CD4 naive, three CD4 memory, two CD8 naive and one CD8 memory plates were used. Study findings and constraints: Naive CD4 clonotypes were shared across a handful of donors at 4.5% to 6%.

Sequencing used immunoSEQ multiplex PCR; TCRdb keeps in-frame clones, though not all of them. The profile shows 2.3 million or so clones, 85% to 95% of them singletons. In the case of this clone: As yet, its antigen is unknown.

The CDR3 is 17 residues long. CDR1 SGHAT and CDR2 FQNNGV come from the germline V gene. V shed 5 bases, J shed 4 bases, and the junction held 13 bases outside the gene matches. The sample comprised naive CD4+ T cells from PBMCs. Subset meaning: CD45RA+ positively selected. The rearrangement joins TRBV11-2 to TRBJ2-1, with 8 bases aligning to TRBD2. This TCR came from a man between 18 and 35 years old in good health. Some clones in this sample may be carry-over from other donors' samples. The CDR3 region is CASSPSSGLGVYNEQFF. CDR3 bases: TGTGCCAGCAGCCCCTCTAGCGGGTTGGGGGTGTACAATGAGCAGTTCTTC.